Presented here are 27 T cell receptor beta chains from one specimen sequenced in a study of shared clonotypes between healthy human individuals (dated by TCRdb to 2020 to 2021). The method behind the library was the immunoSEQ multiplex PCR assay. Here the immuneACCESS table is served through TCRdb, limited to in-frame sequences with V and J called. Missing clones are a known gap in these copies; in checked studies unresolved V genes cover under half, and the rest lacks a known reason. The sample contains about half a million clones, around three quarters of them found a single time. More than 10% of the sample comes from the top ten. Input material: PBMCs. The receptors come from a woman aged 40 to 49 in good health. Some clones in this sample may be carry-over from other donors' samples.

Turning to this clone: One junction end does not reproduce the germline sequence, and a read error may be involved. V is TRBV27 and J is TRBJ1-1, with D possibly matching TRBD1 (6 bases). The CDR3 is 14 residues long. The germline gives CDR1 MNHEY, CDR2 SMNVEV (reference sequence). The CDR3 sequence is CASSLQGQFTEAFF. DNA of the CDR3: TGCGCCAGCAGTTTACAAGGACAGTTCACTGAAGCTTTCTTT.

This sequence joins TRBV6-6 and TRBJ2-7; tentatively, D is TRBD1 (5 bases). The CDR3 spans 14 residues. CDR1 is MNHNY and CDR2 is SVGAGI in the germline V gene (reference sequence). Trimming cost V 6 bases and J 2 bases, with 14 bases left between them. The CDR3 loop is CASRTRTPPYEQYF. CDR3 sequence (DNA): TGTGCCAGCAGGACCCGGACACCGCCCTACGAGCAGTACTTC.

This clone was detected only once. V usage is TRBV6-1 and J usage is TRBJ2-5, with D uncertain. V gave up 6 bases and J gave up 4 bases, with 12 bases separating them. CDR3 size: 13 residues. Per the germline V gene, CDR1 is MNHNS and CDR2 is SASEGT. Here the CDR3 reads CASRKGLVETQYF. DNA for the CDR3: TGTGCCAGCAGAAAGGGCCTGGTAGAGACCCAGTACTTC.

V is TRBV28 and J is TRBJ2-7, with D hard to call. The CDR3 has 15 residues. The V gene lost 2 bases and the J gene lost 4 bases, with 15 bases spanning the gap. Germline loops: CDR1 MDHEN, CDR2 SYDVKM. CDR3 nucleotides: TGTGCCAGCAGTTTAGTTTGGGGAAGAGTATACGAGCAGTACTTC. This encodes CASSLVWGRVYEQYF. The full variable domain, in which reference TRBV28 and TRBJ2-7 provide the parts outside the CDR3, is DVKVTQSSRYLVKRTGEKVFLECVQDMDHENMFWYRQDPGLGLRLIYFSYDVKMKEKGDIPEGYSVSREKKERFSLILESASTNQTSMYLCASSLVWGRVYEQYFGPGTRLTVT.

V is TRBV11-2 and J is TRBJ2-1; D tentatively fits TRBD1 or TRBD2 (5 bases each). Germline-derived CDR1 and CDR2 are SGHAT and FQNNGV. The CDR3 is made up of 16 amino acids. V was trimmed by 1 base and J by 2 bases, leaving 12 bases between them. The DNA of the CDR3 is TGTGCCAGCAGCTTAGTAGATGGGGGACCCTACAATGAGCAGTTCTTC. Amino acids: CASSLVDGGPYNEQFF.

This clone was recorded a few times. The chain employs TRBV19 and TRBJ1-1, with D unresolved. V was trimmed by 10 bases and J by 0 bases, leaving 15 bases between them. The length of the CDR3 is 14 residues. CDR1 is LNHDA, CDR2 SQIVND, per germline (reference sequence). CDR3 bases: TGTGCCACCAAAACCCGGGAGATGAACACTGAAGCTTTCTTT. Translated, it gives CATKTREMNTEAFF.

The rearrangement joins TRBV7-2 to TRBJ2-2; D is unresolved. Germline-derived CDR1 and CDR2 are SGHTA and FQGNSA. The CDR3 has 16 residues. The V end lost 2 bases, the J end lost 0 bases, and 10 bases lay between the germline ends. The DNA of the CDR3 is TGTGCCAGCAGCTTATACCACCTCTCGAACACCGGGGAGCTGTTTTTT. Translating gives CASSLYHLSNTGELFF.

This rearrangement joins TRBV29-1 to TRBJ1-4; D is unresolved. The length of the CDR3 is 11 residues. V lost 7 bases, J lost 5 bases, and 8 bases lay in between. From germline, CDR1 is SQVTM and CDR2 ANQGSEA. CDR3 DNA: TGCAGCGCAAGAGAAAATGAAAAACTGTTTTTT. Amino acid sequence: CSARENEKLFF.

V gene TRBV10-3 combines with J gene TRBJ2-5; 9 bases match TRBD2. Trimming cost V 10 bases and J 4 bases; bases outside gene matches: 7. The CDR3 consists of 13 residues. Germline loops: CDR1 ENHRY, CDR2 SYGVKD. CDR3 coding DNA: TGTGCCAGCCGAGCGGGAGGTGGAGAGACCCAGTACTTC. It codes for CASRAGGGETQYF.

This clone was counted only a few times. V usage is TRBV30 and J usage is TRBJ1-1; TRBD1 matches 7 bases. The CDR3 is 13 amino acids. The J segment lost 6 bases and the V segment lost 5 bases, leaving 9 bases of the junction unmatched. CDR1 and CDR2 (germline): GTSNPN, SVGIG (reference sequence). The CDR3 sequence: CAWDTGARAEAFF. The CDR3 DNA reads as TGTGCCTGGGATACAGGGGCGAGAGCTGAAGCTTTCTTT.

This rearrangement joins TRBV19 to TRBJ1-5, with TRBD1 identical over 7 bases. Germline V gene data show CDR1 as LNHDA and CDR2 as SQIVND (reference sequence). The CDR3 sequence is 15 residues long. Unmatched junction bases numbered 10, after V lost 9 bases and J lost 2 bases. As DNA, the CDR3 is TGTGCCAGCAGCGACAGGGACGTCGGCAATCAGCCCCAGCATTTT. Amino acid sequence: CASSDRDVGNQPQHF.

The V and J genes are TRBV19 and TRBJ2-2, with 9 bases matching TRBD1. Trimming took 6 bases from V and 3 from J; bases not matched to a gene: 5. The CDR3 covers 15 residues. Germline-derived CDR1 and CDR2 are LNHDA and SQIVND (reference sequence). For the CDR3, the DNA is TGTGCCAGTAGGGGGACAGGGTCGGACACCGGGGAGCTGTTTTTT. It is translated as CASRGTGSDTGELFF.

The rearrangement uses TRBV15 and TRBJ2-7; 10 positions match TRBD2. Trimming removed 0 bases from V and 2 bases from J; junction bases left unmatched: 10. Per germline, CDR1 LNHNV and CDR2 YYDKDF (reference sequence). The CDR3 covers 18 residues. The CDR3 region has the DNA TGTGCCACCAGCAGAGATCATGGGAGGACTAGCGGTGCCTACGAGCAGTACTTC. It is translated as CATSRDHGRTSGAYEQYF.

The chain couples TRBV9 to TRBJ1-2; 8 bases agree with TRBD1. Germline CDR1 SGDLS, CDR2 YYNGEE. The ends lost 3 bases at V and 4 bases at J; junction bases unmatched: 5. This CDR3 has 14 amino acids. The DNA for the CDR3 is TGTGCCAGCAGCGCGCCGGACAGGGCCTATGGCTACACCTTC. Its translation is CASSAPDRAYGYTF.

The table lists this clone with a few counts. CDR3 sequence: CASSLGLHQETQYF. DNA of the CDR3: TGTGCCAGCAGCTTAGGGCTGCACCAAGAGACCCAGTACTTC. This chain uses TRBV7-2 with TRBJ2-5; D gene uncertain. The V gene lost 1 base and the J gene lost 0 bases, with 6 bases spanning the gap. Germline CDR1 and CDR2: SGHTA and FQGNSA. This CDR3 has 14 residues.

This rearrangement joins TRBV7-6 to TRBJ1-2; 7 positions agree with TRBD1. This CDR3 region has 15 residues. J gave up 7 bases and V 4 bases, and 12 bases lay outside the gene matches. The germline V gene encodes CDR1 SGHVS and CDR2 FNYEAQ. The chain's CDR3 is CASSSHPTGNAGYTF. The CDR3, as DNA: TGTGCCAGCAGCTCCCATCCGACAGGGAACGCTGGCTACACCTTC. The full variable domain, completed using reference TRBV7-6 and TRBJ1-2, is GAGVSQSPRYKVTKRGQDVALRCDPISGHVSLYWYRQALGQGPEFLTYFNYEAQQDKSGLPNDRFSAERPEGSISTLTIQRTEQRDSAMYRCASSSHPTGNAGYTFGSGTRLTVV.

The J gene is TRBJ2-1, the V gene TRBV28; either TRBD1 or TRBD2 may fit D (5 bases each). Trimming cost V 6 bases and J 0 bases, with 9 bases left between them. Germline CDR1 and CDR2: MDHEN and SYDVKM. The CDR3 extends over 14 amino acids. The CDR3 nucleotides read TGTGCCAGCAGCACGGGACCCTCCTACAATGAGCAGTTCTTC. Protein: CASSTGPSYNEQFF. The full variable domain, completed using reference TRBV28 and TRBJ2-1, is DVKVTQSSRYLVKRTGEKVFLECVQDMDHENMFWYRQDPGLGLRLIYFSYDVKMKEKGDIPEGYSVSREKKERFSLILESASTNQTSMYLCASSTGPSYNEQFFGPGTRLTVL.

J is TRBJ2-7 and V is TRBV11-2, with a possible D match to TRBD1 (5 bases). CDR1 and CDR2 (germline): SGHAT, FQNNGV. V shed 2 bases and J shed 2 bases, with 19 bases lying between them. This CDR3 comprises 17 residues. This chain's CDR3 is CASSLRQPLKVAYEQYF. The DNA of the CDR3 is TGTGCCAGCAGCTTAAGACAGCCCTTGAAGGTGGCCTACGAGCAGTACTTC.

The J gene is TRBJ2-2, the V gene TRBV2; D is possibly TRBD1 (6 bases). Germline V gene sequence: CDR1 SNHLY, CDR2 FYNNEI. CDR3 size: 16 residues. The ends were cut back, 7 bases at V and 7 bases at J, with 22 bases in the middle. The DNA for the CDR3 is TGTGCCAGCATCCTTAAGAGCCAGGGCAGGGGCGGGGAGCTGTTTTTT. Protein sequence: CASILKSQGRGGELFF.

Regarding this clone: Other DNA sequences in the sample encode the same CDR3. The CDR3 nucleotides are TGTGCCAGCAGCCTGCAGGACACTGAAGCTTTCTTT. This translates into CASSLQDTEAFF. The chain employs TRBV5-4 and TRBJ1-1; D ambiguous. The germline V and J ends were trimmed by 4 bases and 3 bases, with 7 bases remaining between them. CDR1 is SGHNT and CDR2 is YYREEE in the germline V gene (reference sequence). CDR3 length: 12 amino acids.

The chain links TRBV5-1 to TRBJ2-3, with 7 bases lining up with TRBD2. V gave up 0 bases and J gave up 5 bases; unmatched junction bases: 3. The CDR3 spans 14 residues. The germline CDR1 and CDR2 sequences are SGHRS and YFSETQ. The CDR3 nucleotides read TGCGCCAGCAGCTTGGTCAGGGAGGGAGATACGCAGTATTTT. Its translation is CASSLVREGDTQYF.

This clone is a singleton in its sample. The rearrangement links TRBV2 to TRBJ1-4; tentatively, D is TRBD1 (6 bases). CDR3 size: 15 residues. Looked up from germline, CDR1 is SNHLY and CDR2 is FYNNEI. V was trimmed by 6 bases and J by 4 bases, leaving 15 bases between them. CDR3 in DNA: TGTGCCAGCAGCCCTGACAGGACTCGTAATGAAAAACTGTTTTTT. Translated: CASSPDRTRNEKLFF.

The chain is built from TRBV30 and TRBJ1-2; weak D call: TRBD1 (6 bases). V was clipped by 5 bases and J by 4 bases, with 14 bases between them. The V gene's germline CDR1 is GTSNPN and CDR2 SVGIG (reference sequence). The CDR3 is made up of 13 amino acids. CDR3 nucleotides: TGTGCCTGGGGGCGACAGGCAGCCTATGGCTACACCTTC. Amino acid sequence: CAWGRQAAYGYTF.

As regards this clone: A read error is likely, as this CDR3 ends without the conserved phenylalanine or tryptophan. V is TRBV30 and J is TRBJ1-6; D gene unclear. This CDR3 region has 13 residues. The germline V and J ends were trimmed by 2 bases and 9 bases, with 11 bases remaining between them. Germline V lookup: CDR1 GTSNPN, CDR2 SVGIG (reference sequence). This chain's CDR3 is CAWSMESTSPLHL. CDR3 DNA sequence: TGTGCCTGGAGTATGGAGTCTACTTCACCCCTCCACCTT.

The chain carries TRBV28 and TRBJ1-1, with no clear D. Germline CDR1 is MDHEN and CDR2 is SYDVKM. Trimming left V 7 bases short and J 5 bases short, with 14 bases between. This CDR3 region has 13 residues. The CDR3 nucleotides are TGTGCCAGCATCCTATCAGGATTGACTGAAGCTTTCTTT. It is translated as CASILSGLTEAFF. Filled out from reference TRBV28 and TRBJ1-1, the complete variable domain reads DVKVTQSSRYLVKRTGEKVFLECVQDMDHENMFWYRQDPGLGLRLIYFSYDVKMKEKGDIPEGYSVSREKKERFSLILESASTNQTSMYLCASILSGLTEAFFGQGTRLTVV.

The gene calls are TRBV5-1 and TRBJ2-7; no clear D. This CDR3 spans 13 amino acids. V gave up 0 bases and J gave up 5 bases, with 9 bases separating them. CDR1 and CDR2 (germline): SGHRS, YFSETQ. CDR3 sequence reads: CASSLVLSHEQYF. CDR3 nucleotides: TGCGCCAGCAGCTTGGTCTTGAGTCACGAGCAGTACTTC.

The rearrangement links TRBV9 to TRBJ2-2; 10 bases are a match to TRBD2. CDR3 size: 17 residues. V lost 0 bases and J lost 7; bases outside the gene matches: 9. From germline, CDR1 is SGDLS and CDR2 YYNGEE. The CDR3 DNA reads as TGTGCCAGCAGCGTAGGGGCTAGCGGGAGACGGGTCGGGGAGCTGTTTTTT. It yields the protein CASSVGASGRRVGELFF.